The 15 T cell receptor beta chains presented below share a single source sample, sequenced in a study of blood T cell repertoires in COVID-19. Sequencing used immunoSEQ multiplex PCR; TCRdb keeps in-frame clones, though not all of them. The sample lists around 150,000 clones, about 88% seen once, with 2.5% to 3% in the top ten. Input material: peripheral blood. These receptors came from a human donor with COVID-19, enrolled during active disease. The donor label of this sample is uncertain.

V and J are TRBV2 and TRBJ1-3; TRBD1 matches 7 bases. This CDR3 comprises 15 residues. V was clipped by 5 bases and J by 3 bases; unmatched bases: 7. Looked up from germline, CDR1 is SNHLY and CDR2 is FYNNEI. The CDR3 loop is CASSSQGGSGNTIYF. The CDR3 DNA follows: TGTGCCAGCAGTTCTCAGGGGGGTAGTGGAAACACCATATATTTT.

The chain links TRBV7-2 to TRBJ1-1, with a tentative D call TRBD1 (5 bases). This CDR3 is 15 amino acids long. With 4 bases removed from V and 2 bases from J, the gap between germline ends came to 14 bases. The germline V gene has CDR1 SGHTA and CDR2 FQGNSA. In DNA form, the CDR3 reads TGTGCCAGCAGCTCCCCTTGGGGGGGAAACACTGAAGCTTTCTTT. It codes for CASSSPWGGNTEAFF.

The J gene is TRBJ2-1, the V gene TRBV24-1; possibly TRBD2 for D (6 bases). The CDR3 is 16 amino acids. V shed 12 bases and J shed 0 bases, with 20 bases lying between them. Germline V gives CDR1 KGHDR, CDR2 SFDVKD. The CDR3 is CAAQIGGEDSYNEQFF. The CDR3 nucleotides are TGTGCCGCACAAATTGGAGGGGAGGACTCCTACAATGAGCAGTTCTTC.

This chain connects TRBV7-2 to TRBJ2-1, with D hard to call. Trimming removed 0 bases at V and 0 bases at J, with 6 bases between. This CDR3 has 15 residues. Germline CDR1 is SGHTA and CDR2 is FQGNSA. DNA of the CDR3: TGTGCCAGCAGCTTAGCGGCCAGCTCCTACAATGAGCAGTTCTTC. This translates into CASSLAASSYNEQFF.

The chain recombines TRBV27 with TRBJ2-3, with 16 bases aligning to TRBD2. Germline-derived CDR1 and CDR2 are MNHEY and SMNVEV (reference sequence). This CDR3 spans 14 amino acids. V shed 5 bases, J shed 11 bases, and the junction held 4 bases outside the gene matches. The CDR3 spells CASSPGTSGGEQYF. The CDR3 bases are TGTGCCAGCAGTCCGGGGACTAGCGGGGGGGAGCAGTATTTT.

The chain is built from TRBV19 and TRBJ1-2; a possible D gene is TRBD1 (6 bases). From germline, CDR1 is LNHDA and CDR2 SQIVND (reference sequence). Trimming cost V 5 bases and J 2 bases, with 12 bases left between them. This CDR3 has 14 amino acids. The DNA of the CDR3 is TGTGCCAGTAGTCCCGGGACATCCAACTATGGCTACACCTTC. Its protein product is CASSPGTSNYGYTF.

The rearrangement joins TRBV7-2 to TRBJ2-7; 14 positions agree with TRBD2. Trimming took 3 bases from V and 3 from J; bases not matched to a gene: 4. The CDR3 spans 16 residues. CDR1 and CDR2 from the germline V gene are SGHTA and FQGNSA. As DNA, the CDR3 is TGTGCCAGCAGCTTCACCGGGACTAGCGGGGGCTACGAGCAGTACTTC. Protein: CASSFTGTSGGYEQYF.

This clone was seen a single time. The V call is TRBV5-1, the J call TRBJ1-2; 10 nucleotides align to TRBD1. The germline gives CDR1 SGHRS, CDR2 YFSETQ. V lost 5 bases to trimming and J lost 7 bases; unmatched junction nucleotides: 8. This CDR3 region has 14 residues. CDR3: CASRPGTGDSGYTF. DNA for the CDR3: TGCGCCAGCAGACCGGGGACAGGGGATAGTGGCTACACCTTC. The full variable domain, in which reference TRBV5-1 and TRBJ1-2 provide the parts outside the CDR3, is KAGVTQTPRYLIKTRGQQVTLSCSPISGHRSVSWYQQTPGQGLQFLFEYFSETQRNKGNFPGRFSGRQFSNSRSEMNVSTLELGDSALYLCASRPGTGDSGYTFGSGTRLTVV.

This clone occurred a few times. The chain uses TRBV11-2 and TRBJ2-1, with D uncertain. The V gene lost 1 base and the J gene lost 9 bases, with 4 bases spanning the gap. The CDR3 runs 11 residues. Germline CDR1 and CDR2: SGHAT and FQNNGV. CDR3 nucleotide sequence: TGTGCCAGCAGCTTAGCGGGTGAGCAGTTCTTC. Protein sequence: CASSLAGEQFF.

The table lists this clone with a few counts. An end of the junction differs from the germline gene, which may be a read error. The CDR3 loop is CASSQATGGKQPQHF. In nucleotides, the CDR3 is TGTGCCAGCAGCCAAGCTACAGGGGGCAAACAGCCCCAGCATTTT. The V gene is TRBV4-2, the J gene TRBJ1-5; 9 nucleotides align to TRBD1. The CDR3 covers 15 residues. Germline V gives CDR1 LGHNA, CDR2 YNFKEQ.

The V call is TRBV9, the J call TRBJ2-5; the match to TRBD1 covers 10 bases. From germline, CDR1 is SGDLS and CDR2 YYNGEE. Trimming removed 9 bases from V and 3 bases from J; junction bases left unmatched: 11. CDR3 length: 15 residues. CDR3 loop: CATAKTGTGEETQYF. The CDR3 DNA follows: TGTGCCACCGCCAAGACCGGGACAGGGGAAGAGACCCAGTACTTC.

This chain joins TRBV7-3 and TRBJ2-2, with 8 bases aligning to TRBD1. The CDR3 has 16 residues. Germline V gives CDR1 SGHTA, CDR2 FQGTGA. The V gene end was trimmed by 5 bases and the J gene end by 2 bases; junction bases not matched to a gene: 7. The CDR3 region has the DNA TGTGCCAGCAGCCCACCCGGGACAGGCAACACCGGGGAGCTGTTTTTT. Its protein is CASSPPGTGNTGELFF.

The CDR3 nucleotides read TGCGCCAGCAGTGAGGGGGGGTCCTACGAGCAGTACTTC. It translates to CASSEGGSYEQYF. This rearrangement joins TRBV10-1 to TRBJ2-7; maybe TRBD2 (6 bases). Germline V gene data show CDR1 as WNHNN and CDR2 as SYGVQD (reference sequence). Deletions cut 2 bases from V and 1 base from J, with 6 bases between. The CDR3 has 13 amino acids.

V and J are TRBV18 and TRBJ2-2; TRBD1 is a possible D gene (6 bases). Per the germline V gene, CDR1 is KGHSH and CDR2 is LQKENI. The CDR3 runs to 15 residues. The ends were cut back, 3 bases at V and 3 bases at J, with 11 bases in the middle. The CDR3 region has the DNA TGTGCCAGCTCACCTAGGTCAGGGGACACCGGGGAGCTGTTTTTT. This gives the protein CASSPRSGDTGELFF.

In DNA, the CDR3 is TGTGCCAGCCGCCTCGGGACAGACAATCAGCCCCAGCATTTT. Protein product: CASRLGTDNQPQHF. The rearrangement joins TRBV6-5 to TRBJ1-5; 7 nucleotides line up with TRBD1. Trimming at V came to 8 bases and at J to 3 bases, leaving 7 bases not matched to a gene. Germline lookup yields CDR1 MNHEY and CDR2 SVGAGI. This CDR3 has 14 residues.